The 20 T cell receptor beta chains presented below share a single source sample, sequenced in a study of cytomegalovirus exposure and HLA in healthy donors. 60 Vbeta and 13 Jbeta primers were used in PCR. The protocol was immunoSEQ multiplex PCR, while the TCRdb copy is restricted to in-frame clones and leaves out a portion. The table shows more than 60,000 clones, with about four fifths occurring only once. The sample comprised PBMCs. These receptors were taken from a woman in her 30s in good health and CMV-seronegative.

This clone appeared a single time. The rearrangement joins TRBV6-5 to TRBJ2-5; TRBD1 matches at 7 bases. From germline, CDR1 is MNHEY and CDR2 SVGAGI. The CDR3 consists of 12 residues. The junction had 5 bases not matched to a gene; V was cut back by 8 bases and J by 5 bases. The CDR3 DNA reads as TGTGCCAGCGGACAGGCGATGGAGACCCAGTACTTC. Residues: CASGQAMETQYF.

This clone was found a few times. The chain couples TRBV6-5 to TRBJ1-5; 9 positions agree with TRBD1. V was pared by 6 bases and J by 6 bases, with 6 bases of the junction left unmatched. Germline-derived CDR1 and CDR2 are MNHEY and SVGAGI. The CDR3 runs to 14 residues. The chain's CDR3 is CASRDPGQGQPQHF. The CDR3 DNA is TGTGCCAGCAGGGATCCGGGACAGGGTCAGCCCCAGCATTTT.

The DNA for the CDR3 is TGCAGTGCAAACGACAGGGAAGCTTTCTTT. Translated, it gives CSANDREAFF. V and J are TRBV20-1 and TRBJ1-1, with D possibly TRBD1 on 6 matching bases. Germline assignment: CDR1 DFQATT and CDR2 SNEGSKA (reference sequence). CDR3 size: 10 residues. Trimming removed 6 bases at V and 8 bases at J, with 10 bases between.

The chain uses TRBV6-1 and TRBJ2-6; D is ambiguous. The CDR3 has 15 residues. Per germline, CDR1 MNHNS and CDR2 SASEGT. Trimming removed 5 bases at V and 4 bases at J, with 12 bases between. The CDR3 nucleotides are TGTGCCAGCAGTTTTCAGGCGACGGGGGCCAACGTCCTGACTTTC. Amino acids: CASSFQATGANVLTF.

The chain combines TRBV4-1 with TRBJ2-5, with TRBD2 matching 11 bases. Germline CDR1 is MGHRA and CDR2 is YSYEKL. The CDR3 covers 18 residues. Unmatched junction bases numbered 14, after V lost 4 bases and J lost 4 bases. CDR3 DNA: TGCGCCAGCAGCCCTAGGAGGAGGGCTAGCGGGGGGCCAGAGACCCAGTACTTC. Translation: CASSPRRRASGGPETQYF.

There are a few counts of this clone. The J gene is TRBJ1-4, the V gene TRBV7-2; perhaps TRBD1 as D (5 bases). The CDR3 spans 14 residues. Germline CDR1 reads SGHTA; CDR2 reads FQGNSA. V lost 5 bases, J lost 8 bases, and 15 bases lay in between. The chain's CDR3 is CASSPLQGGEKLFF. In DNA, the CDR3 is TGTGCCAGCAGCCCCCTGCAGGGAGGGGAAAAACTGTTTTTT.

This clone has a single count. This sequence joins TRBV19 and TRBJ2-7; 10 nucleotides agree with TRBD1. Germline values: CDR1 LNHDA, CDR2 SQIVND (reference sequence). The CDR3 consists of 13 residues. V gave up 10 bases and J gave up 2 bases; unmatched junction bases: 5. CDR3 coding DNA: TGTGCCACCTCGGGGACAGGGGCCTACGAGCAGTACTTC. Its protein is CATSGTGAYEQYF.

Only one count was recorded for this clone. The chain carries TRBV5-1 and TRBJ2-2; 9 bases are shared with TRBD2. CDR1 SGHRS and CDR2 YFSETQ come from the germline V gene. Trimming took 4 bases from V and 5 from J; bases not matched to a gene: 9. The CDR3 has 16 amino acids. The CDR3 DNA reads TGCGCCAGCAGCCTGACCGTAGCGGGGGTGACCGGGGAGCTGTTTTTT. This gives the protein CASSLTVAGVTGELFF.

The chain joins TRBV5-1 to TRBJ2-1; unclear D gene. This CDR3 has 14 residues. V lost 1 base to trimming and J lost 5 bases, with 10 bases between them. Per germline, CDR1 SGHRS and CDR2 YFSETQ. The CDR3 DNA reads as TGCGCCAGCAGCTTGATAGAAACAGACAATGAGCAGTTCTTC. Its translation is CASSLIETDNEQFF. Full variable domain (outside the CDR3, taken from reference TRBV5-1 and TRBJ2-1): KAGVTQTPRYLIKTRGQQVTLSCSPISGHRSVSWYQQTPGQGLQFLFEYFSETQRNKGNFPGRFSGRQFSNSRSEMNVSTLELGDSALYLCASSLIETDNEQFFGPGTRLTVL.

This chain joins TRBV6-5 and TRBJ1-1; no definite D call. The germline V gene has CDR1 MNHEY and CDR2 SVGAGI. The CDR3 spans 13 residues. Trimming pared 5 bases from V and 1 base from J, leaving 8 bases between. DNA of the CDR3: TGTGCCAGCAGTCACGACAAGAACACTGAAGCTTTCTTT. It specifies CASSHDKNTEAFF.

V gene TRBV5-1 combines with J gene TRBJ1-4; no clear D. V lost 4 bases, J lost 5 bases, and 6 bases lay in between. CDR1 is SGHRS and CDR2 is YFSETQ in the germline V gene. This CDR3 is built from 12 residues. CDR3 sequence reads: CASSLENEKLFF. Written as DNA, the CDR3 is TGCGCCAGCAGCCTAGAGAATGAAAAACTGTTTTTT.

The chain uses TRBV14 and TRBJ1-1; TRBD1 matches 7 bases. Germline values: CDR1 SGHDN, CDR2 FVKESK. The trim removed 2 bases at V and 0 bases at J, leaving 3 bases unmatched. The CDR3 spans 15 residues. This chain's CDR3 is CASSQRTGVNTEAFF. The CDR3 bases are TGTGCCAGCAGCCAACGGACAGGTGTGAACACTGAAGCTTTCTTT.

This clone was seen a handful of times. The chain joins TRBV7-6 to TRBJ2-1; tentatively, D is TRBD2 (7 bases). The length of the CDR3 is 15 residues. Trimming shortened V by 7 bases and J by 1 base, and 14 bases separated the two germline ends. Germline CDR1 is SGHVS and CDR2 is FNYEAQ. The CDR3 sequence is CASTGGGASYNEQFF. The CDR3 DNA sequence: TGTGCCAGCACTGGAGGGGGGGCGTCCTACAATGAGCAGTTCTTC.

Remarks on this clone: One end of the junction is discordant with germline, which a read error may explain. The rearrangement uses TRBV15 and TRBJ1-1; TRBD1 matches 10 bases. The length of the CDR3 is 15 residues. Germline V gene lookup returns CDR1 LNHNV and CDR2 YYDKDF (reference sequence). CDR3 sequence: CATRRPGQGNPEAFF. The DNA of the CDR3 is TGTGCCACCAGGCGACCGGGACAGGGGAACCCTGAAGCTTTCTTT.

This chain links TRBV6-5 with TRBJ1-2, with D possibly matching TRBD1 (5 bases). The germline V gene encodes CDR1 MNHEY and CDR2 SVGAGI. The CDR3 covers 12 residues. CDR3 nucleotides: TGTGCACAAAGGGGCCGGGACTATGGCTACACCTTC. Its protein is CAQRGRDYGYTF.

This chain uses TRBV4-1 with TRBJ1-1; 9 bases fit TRBD1. Unmatched junction bases numbered 15, after V lost 5 bases and J lost 2 bases. Germline lookup yields CDR1 MGHRA and CDR2 YSYEKL. This CDR3 is 18 amino acids long. The CDR3 loop reads CASSFRDRDSLTNTEAFF. In DNA form, the CDR3 reads TGCGCCAGCAGCTTCCGGGACAGGGACTCCCTGACCAACACTGAAGCTTTCTTT.

This clone was seen once. V and J are TRBV6-5 and TRBJ1-1, with TRBD1 matching over 8 bases. The CDR3 runs 14 residues. Germline V gives CDR1 MNHEY, CDR2 SVGAGI. Trimming removed 4 bases from V and 2 bases from J; junction bases left unmatched: 3. The CDR3 is CASSLTGENTEAFF. CDR3 coding DNA: TGTGCCAGCAGTTTGACAGGGGAAAACACTGAAGCTTTCTTT.

CDR3 nucleotides: TGTGCCAGCAGCGACCGGGACAGGCCCTACGAGCAGTACTTC. Translation: CASSDRDRPYEQYF. The chain couples TRBV13 to TRBJ2-7; 8 bases fit TRBD1. Trimming cost V 5 bases and J 2 bases; bases outside gene matches: 5. The CDR3 sequence is 14 residues long. Germline CDR1 is PRHDT and CDR2 is FYEKMQ (reference sequence). The variable domain in full, with the rest retrieved from reference TRBV13 and TRBJ2-7, is AAGVIQSPRHLIKEKRETATLKCYPIPRHDTVYWYQQGPGQDPQFLISFYEKMQSDKGSIPDRFSAQQFSDYHSELNMSSLELGDSALYFCASSDRDRPYEQYFGPGTRLTVT.

The chain recombines TRBV28 with TRBJ1-1; D is unclear. Per the germline V gene, CDR1 is MDHEN and CDR2 is SYDVKM. Trimming stripped 6 bases from V and 4 bases from J, with 12 bases between. CDR3 length equals 13 residues. The CDR3 loop reads CASRASRLTEAFF. The CDR3 region has the DNA TGTGCCAGCAGGGCTTCCCGCCTCACTGAAGCTTTCTTT. The full variable domain, in which reference TRBV28 and TRBJ1-1 provide the parts outside the CDR3, is DVKVTQSSRYLVKRTGEKVFLECVQDMDHENMFWYRQDPGLGLRLIYFSYDVKMKEKGDIPEGYSVSREKKERFSLILESASTNQTSMYLCASRASRLTEAFFGQGTRLTVV.

V and J are TRBV10-1 and TRBJ2-2, with 10 bases aligning to TRBD1. V dropped 2 bases and J dropped 6; count of bases not matched to a gene: 0. Looked up from germline, CDR1 is WNHNN and CDR2 is SYGVQD (reference sequence). CDR3 length: 14 amino acids. CDR3 sequence (DNA): TGCGCCAGCAGTGAGGACAGGGGGCCCGGGGAGCTGTTTTTT. Its translation: CASSEDRGPGELFF.